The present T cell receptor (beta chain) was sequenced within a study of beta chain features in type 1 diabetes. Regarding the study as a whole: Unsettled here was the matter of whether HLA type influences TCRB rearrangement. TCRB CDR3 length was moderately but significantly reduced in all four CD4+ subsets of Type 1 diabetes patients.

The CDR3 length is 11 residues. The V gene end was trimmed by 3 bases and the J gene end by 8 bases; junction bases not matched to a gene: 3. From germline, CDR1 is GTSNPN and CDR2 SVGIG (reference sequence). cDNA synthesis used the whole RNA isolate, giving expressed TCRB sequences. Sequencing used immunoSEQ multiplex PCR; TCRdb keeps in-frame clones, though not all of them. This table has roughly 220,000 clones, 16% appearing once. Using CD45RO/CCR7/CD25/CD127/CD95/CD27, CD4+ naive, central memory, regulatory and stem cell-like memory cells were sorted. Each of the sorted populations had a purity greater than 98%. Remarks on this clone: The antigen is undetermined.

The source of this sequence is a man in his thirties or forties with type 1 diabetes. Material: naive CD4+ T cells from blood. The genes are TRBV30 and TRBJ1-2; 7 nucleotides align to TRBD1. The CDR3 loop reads CAWSTGEGYTF. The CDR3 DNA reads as TGTGCCTGGAGCACAGGGGAAGGCTACACCTTC.